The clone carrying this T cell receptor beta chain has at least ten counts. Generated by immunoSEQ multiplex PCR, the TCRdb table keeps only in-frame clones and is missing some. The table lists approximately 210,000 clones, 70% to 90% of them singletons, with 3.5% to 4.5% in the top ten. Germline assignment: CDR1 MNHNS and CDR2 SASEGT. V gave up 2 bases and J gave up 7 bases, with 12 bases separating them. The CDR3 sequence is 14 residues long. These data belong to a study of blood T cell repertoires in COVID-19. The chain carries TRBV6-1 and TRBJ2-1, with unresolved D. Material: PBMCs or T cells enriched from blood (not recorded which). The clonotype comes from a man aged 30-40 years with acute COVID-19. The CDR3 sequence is CASSEFAPNNEQFF. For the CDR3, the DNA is TGTGCCAGCAGTGAATTTGCCCCTAATAATGAGCAGTTCTTC.